This paragraph reports one T cell receptor beta chain. V was shortened by 1 base and J by 2 bases, with 6 bases between the two germline ends. Germline loops: CDR1 SGHTS, CDR2 YDEGEE. The CDR3 has 13 amino acids. How the authors handled the data: The assay estimated nucleated cells by amplifying reference gene primers. TCRdb keeps only in-frame clones here, not all; method: immunoSEQ multiplex PCR. D and trimming come from the DNA, and the V and J calls and clone size come from that table. This table has 30,000 to 40,000 clones, under 90% appearing once. The sample is drawn from a study of blood T cell repertoires in COVID-19.

This TCR derives from a human donor in a cohort sampled during active COVID-19. Sequences were obtained from peripheral blood. This chain connects TRBV5-8 to TRBJ2-5; D not resolved. The CDR3 coding sequence is TGTGCCAGCAGCTTGAAAGCTCAAGAGACCCAGTACTTC. It is translated as CASSLKAQETQYF.